Below, one TCR beta chain is given with its context. Its matching antigen is unknown. The method was immunoSEQ multiplex PCR; TCRdb's version includes in-frame clones alone and lacks a portion of them. The sample lists 100,000 to 150,000 clones; around 87% were seen once. The data were taken from a study of T cell responses to AZD1222 COVID-19 vaccine. Study results and caveats: Baseline seropositives among AZD1222 recipients totaled only five or six.

This receptor was taken from an adult in good health. Material: peripheral blood, obtained on day 0 of AZD1222 vaccination.

CDR3 sequence: CASSSTGGNEQFF. Written as DNA, the CDR3 is TGTGCCAGCAGCTCCACAGGGGGCAATGAGCAGTTCTTC. The V gene is TRBV7-3, the J gene TRBJ2-1, with TRBD1 identical over 8 bases. CDR3 length: 13 residues. CDR1 and CDR2 from the germline V gene are SGHTA and FQGTGA. V gave up 4 bases and J gave up 6 bases; unmatched junction bases: 2.